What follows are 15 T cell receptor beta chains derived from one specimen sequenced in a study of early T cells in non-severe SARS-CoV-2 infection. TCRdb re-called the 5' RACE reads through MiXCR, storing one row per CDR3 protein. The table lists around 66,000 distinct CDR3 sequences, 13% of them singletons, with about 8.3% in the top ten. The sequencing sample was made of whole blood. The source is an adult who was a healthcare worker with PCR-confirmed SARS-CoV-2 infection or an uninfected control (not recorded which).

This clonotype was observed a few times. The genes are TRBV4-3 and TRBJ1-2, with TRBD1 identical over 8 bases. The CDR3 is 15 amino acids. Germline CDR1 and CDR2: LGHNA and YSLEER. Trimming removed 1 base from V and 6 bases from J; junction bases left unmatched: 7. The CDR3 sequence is CASSQGLTGEDGYTF. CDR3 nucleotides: TGCGCCAGCAGCCAAGGGTTGACAGGGGAGGATGGCTACACCTTC.

CDR3 region: CASSLWGVSGNTIYF. In DNA form, the CDR3 reads TGTGCCAGCAGCTTGTGGGGGGTCTCTGGAAACACCATATATTTT. V usage is TRBV5-8 and J usage is TRBJ1-3; D is possibly TRBD1 (5 bases). V was trimmed by 1 base and J by 0 bases, leaving 8 bases between them. CDR1 is SGHTS and CDR2 is YDEGEE in the germline V gene. CDR3 length: 15 amino acids.

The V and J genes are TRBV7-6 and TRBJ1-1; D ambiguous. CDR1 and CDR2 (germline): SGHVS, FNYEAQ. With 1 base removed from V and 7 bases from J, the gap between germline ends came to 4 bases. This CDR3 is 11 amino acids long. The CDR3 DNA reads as TGTGCCAGCAGCTTAGGGGGTGAAGCTTTCTTT. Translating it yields CASSLGGEAFF.

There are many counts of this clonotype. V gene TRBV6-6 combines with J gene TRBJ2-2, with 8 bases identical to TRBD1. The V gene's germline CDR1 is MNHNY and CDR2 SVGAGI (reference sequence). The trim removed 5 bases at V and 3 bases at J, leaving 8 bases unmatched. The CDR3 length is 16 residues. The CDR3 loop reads CASSPLTGGDTGELFF. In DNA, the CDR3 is TGTGCCAGCAGTCCACTCACAGGGGGAGACACCGGGGAGCTGTTTTTT.

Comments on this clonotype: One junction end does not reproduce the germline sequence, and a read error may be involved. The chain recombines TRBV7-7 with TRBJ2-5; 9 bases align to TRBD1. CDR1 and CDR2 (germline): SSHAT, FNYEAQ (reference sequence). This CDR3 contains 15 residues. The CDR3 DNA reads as TGTGCTAGCAGCCCGGGGACAGGGAGCCAAGAGACCCAGTACTTC. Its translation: CASSPGTGSQETQYF.

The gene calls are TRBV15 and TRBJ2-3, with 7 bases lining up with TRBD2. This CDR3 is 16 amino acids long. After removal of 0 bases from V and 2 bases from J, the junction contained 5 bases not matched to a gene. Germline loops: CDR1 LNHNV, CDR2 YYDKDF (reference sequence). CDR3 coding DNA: TGTGCCACCAGCAGAGAATACGGGAGGAACACAGATACGCAGTATTTT. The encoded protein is CATSREYGRNTDTQYF. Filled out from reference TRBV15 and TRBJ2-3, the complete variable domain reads DAMVIQNPRYQVTQFGKPVTLSCSQTLNHNVMYWYQQKSSQAPKLLFHYYDKDFNNEADTPDNFQSRRPNTSFCFLDIRSPGLGDTAMYLCATSREYGRNTDTQYFGPGTRLTVL.

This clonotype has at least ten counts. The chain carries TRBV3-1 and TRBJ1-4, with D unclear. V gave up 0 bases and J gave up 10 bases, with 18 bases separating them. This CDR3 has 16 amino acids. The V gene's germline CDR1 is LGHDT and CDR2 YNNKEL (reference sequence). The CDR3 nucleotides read TGTGCCAGCAGCCAAGATGACATATGGTCCTCGGGAAAACTGTTTTTT. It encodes CASSQDDIWSSGKLFF.

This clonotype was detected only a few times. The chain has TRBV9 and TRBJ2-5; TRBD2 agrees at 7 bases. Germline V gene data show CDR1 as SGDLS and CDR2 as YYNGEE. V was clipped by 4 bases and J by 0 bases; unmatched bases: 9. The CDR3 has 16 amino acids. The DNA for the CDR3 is TGTGCCAGCAGCAGCGGGGCGGGAAAGTACCAAGAGACCCAGTACTTC. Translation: CASSSGAGKYQETQYF. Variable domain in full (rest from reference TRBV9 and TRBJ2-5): DSGVTQTPKHLITATGQRVTLRCSPRSGDLSVYWYQQSLDQGLQFLIQYYNGEERAKGNILERFSAQQFPDLHSELNLSSLELGDSALYFCASSSGAGKYQETQYFGPGTRLLVL.

DNA for the CDR3: TGTGCCAGCAGTTACTCCCCTGGCGGCACAGATACGCAGTATTTT. This translates into CASSYSPGGTDTQYF. This chain joins TRBV6-5 and TRBJ2-3; D call uncertain. The CDR3 has 15 residues. CDR1 and CDR2 (germline): MNHEY, SVGAGI. Trimming removed 0 bases at V and 1 base at J, with 8 bases between.

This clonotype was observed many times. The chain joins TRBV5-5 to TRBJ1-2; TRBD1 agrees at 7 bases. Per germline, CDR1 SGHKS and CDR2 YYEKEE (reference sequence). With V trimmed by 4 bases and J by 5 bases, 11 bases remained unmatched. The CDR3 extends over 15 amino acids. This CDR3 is CASSAAERGPYGYTF. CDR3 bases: TGTGCCAGCAGCGCCGCTGAGAGGGGGCCTTATGGCTACACCTTC.

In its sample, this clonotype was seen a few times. The CDR3 sequence is CASSPLGAGSSYEQYF. The CDR3 DNA sequence: TGCGCCAGCAGCCCTTTGGGAGCGGGAAGCTCCTACGAGCAGTACTTC. V is TRBV4-1 and J is TRBJ2-7; the match to TRBD2 covers 7 bases. The germline V gene has CDR1 MGHRA and CDR2 YSYEKL. With V trimmed by 4 bases and J by 0 bases, 9 bases remained unmatched. CDR3 size: 16 residues.

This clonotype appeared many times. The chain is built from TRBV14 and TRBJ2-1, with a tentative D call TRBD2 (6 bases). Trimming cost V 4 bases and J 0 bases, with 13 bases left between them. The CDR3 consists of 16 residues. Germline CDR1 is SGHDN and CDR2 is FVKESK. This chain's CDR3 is CASSRIAVPSYNEQFF. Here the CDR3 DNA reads TGTGCCAGCAGCCGTATAGCGGTACCCTCCTACAATGAGCAGTTCTTC.

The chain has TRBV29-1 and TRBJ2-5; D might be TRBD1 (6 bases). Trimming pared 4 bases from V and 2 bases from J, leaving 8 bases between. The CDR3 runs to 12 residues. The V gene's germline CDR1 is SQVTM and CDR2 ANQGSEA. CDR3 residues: CSVGQVQETQYF. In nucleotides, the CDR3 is TGCAGCGTTGGACAGGTTCAAGAGACCCAGTACTTC.

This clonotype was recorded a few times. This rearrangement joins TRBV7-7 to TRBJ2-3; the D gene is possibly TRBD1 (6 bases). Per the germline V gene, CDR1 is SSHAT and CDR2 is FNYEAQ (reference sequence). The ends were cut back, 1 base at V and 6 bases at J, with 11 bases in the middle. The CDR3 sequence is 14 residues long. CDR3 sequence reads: CASSLEGRGDTQYF. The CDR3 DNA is TGTGCCAGCAGCTTAGAGGGCAGGGGTGATACGCAGTATTTT.

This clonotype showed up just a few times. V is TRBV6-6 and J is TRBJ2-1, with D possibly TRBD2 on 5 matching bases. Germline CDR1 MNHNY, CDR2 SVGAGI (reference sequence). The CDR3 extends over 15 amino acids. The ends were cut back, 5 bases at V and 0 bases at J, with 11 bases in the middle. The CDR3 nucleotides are TGTGCCAGCAGTCCCAGCGGAGTCTCCTACAATGAGCAGTTCTTC. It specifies CASSPSGVSYNEQFF.